This entry features one T cell receptor beta chain sequence. This entry comes from a study of T cell changes during pregnancy in multiple sclerosis. Some clones are missing from TCRdb's copy, which holds only in-frame ones; the method was immunoSEQ multiplex PCR. The data hold fewer than 80,000 clones, with roughly 91% observed a single time. The receptor comes from a female donor in good health, enrolled as a control in a pregnancy study. The material sequenced was CD4+ T cells from peripheral blood mononuclear cells, taken in the third trimester of pregnancy.

CDR3 residues: CASSQETTGRYGYTF. DNA of the CDR3: TGCGCCAGCAGCCAGGAAACGACAGGGCGCTATGGCTACACCTTC. The chain links TRBV4-3 to TRBJ1-2; 7 bases line up with TRBD1. Germline V gene sequence: CDR1 LGHNA, CDR2 YSLEER. This CDR3 is built from 15 residues. The J segment lost 4 bases and the V segment lost 3 bases, leaving 8 bases of the junction unmatched.